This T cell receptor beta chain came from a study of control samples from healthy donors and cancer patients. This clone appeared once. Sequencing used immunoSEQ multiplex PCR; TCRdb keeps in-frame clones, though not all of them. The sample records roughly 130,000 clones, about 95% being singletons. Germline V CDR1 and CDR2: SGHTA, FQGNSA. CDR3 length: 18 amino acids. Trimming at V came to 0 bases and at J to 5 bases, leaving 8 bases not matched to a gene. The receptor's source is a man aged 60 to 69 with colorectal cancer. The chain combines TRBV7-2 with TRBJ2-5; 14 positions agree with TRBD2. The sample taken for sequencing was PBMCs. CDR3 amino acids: CASSLATTSGGARETQYF. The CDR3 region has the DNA TGTGCCAGCAGCTTAGCGACGACTAGCGGGGGGGCCCGGGAGACCCAGTACTTC.